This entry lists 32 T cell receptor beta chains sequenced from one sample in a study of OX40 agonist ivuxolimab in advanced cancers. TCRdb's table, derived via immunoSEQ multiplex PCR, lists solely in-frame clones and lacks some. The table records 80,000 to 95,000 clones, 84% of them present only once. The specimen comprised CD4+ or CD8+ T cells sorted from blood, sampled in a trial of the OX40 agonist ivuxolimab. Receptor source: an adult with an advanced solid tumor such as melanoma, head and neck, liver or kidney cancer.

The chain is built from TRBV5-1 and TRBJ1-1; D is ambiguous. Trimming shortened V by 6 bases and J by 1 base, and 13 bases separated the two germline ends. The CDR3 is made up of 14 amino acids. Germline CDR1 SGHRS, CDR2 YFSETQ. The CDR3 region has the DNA TGCGCCAGCAAAACAGAGGTAAGGAACACTGAAGCTTTCTTT. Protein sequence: CASKTEVRNTEAFF.

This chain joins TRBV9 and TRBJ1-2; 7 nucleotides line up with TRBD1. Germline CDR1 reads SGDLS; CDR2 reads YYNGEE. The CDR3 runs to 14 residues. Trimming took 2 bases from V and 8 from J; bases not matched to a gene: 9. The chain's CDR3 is CASSVAQGMGGYTF. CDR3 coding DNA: TGTGCCAGCAGCGTCGCACAGGGGATGGGCGGCTACACCTTC.

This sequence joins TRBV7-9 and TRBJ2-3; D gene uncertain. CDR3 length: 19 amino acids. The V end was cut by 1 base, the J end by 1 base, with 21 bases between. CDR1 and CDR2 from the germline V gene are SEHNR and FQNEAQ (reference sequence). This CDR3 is CASSLVAKIGMFGTDTQYF. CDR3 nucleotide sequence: TGTGCCAGCAGCTTAGTCGCGAAGATAGGGATGTTTGGCACAGATACGCAGTATTTT.

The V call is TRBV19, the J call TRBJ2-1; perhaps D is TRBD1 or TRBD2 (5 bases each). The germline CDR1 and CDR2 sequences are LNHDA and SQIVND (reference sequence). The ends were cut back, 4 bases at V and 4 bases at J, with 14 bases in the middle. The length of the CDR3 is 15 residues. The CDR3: CASSKGPQNYNEQFF. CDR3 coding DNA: TGTGCCAGTAGTAAGGGACCGCAAAATTACAATGAGCAGTTCTTC.

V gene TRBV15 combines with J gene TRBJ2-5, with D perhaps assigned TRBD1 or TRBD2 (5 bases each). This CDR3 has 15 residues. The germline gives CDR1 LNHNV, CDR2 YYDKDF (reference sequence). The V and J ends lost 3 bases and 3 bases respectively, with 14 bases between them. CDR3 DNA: TGTGCCACCAGCAGGTCTACCGGGACGGAAGAGACCCAGTACTTC. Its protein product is CATSRSTGTEETQYF.

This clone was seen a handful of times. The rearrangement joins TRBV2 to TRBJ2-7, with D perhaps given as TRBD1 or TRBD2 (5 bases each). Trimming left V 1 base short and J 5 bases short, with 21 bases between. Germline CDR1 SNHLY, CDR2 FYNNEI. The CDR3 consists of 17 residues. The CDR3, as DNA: TGTGCCAGCAGTGAAGATCCGGGGCAGGGTCTTTCCCACGAGCAGTACTTC. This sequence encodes CASSEDPGQGLSHEQYF.

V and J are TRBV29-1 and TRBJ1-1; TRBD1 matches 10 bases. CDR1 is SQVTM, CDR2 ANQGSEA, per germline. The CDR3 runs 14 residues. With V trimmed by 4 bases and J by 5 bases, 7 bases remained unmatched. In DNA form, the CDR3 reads TGCAGCGTTGCCCGGGACAGGGGAGGTACTGAAGCTTTCTTT. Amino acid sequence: CSVARDRGGTEAFF.

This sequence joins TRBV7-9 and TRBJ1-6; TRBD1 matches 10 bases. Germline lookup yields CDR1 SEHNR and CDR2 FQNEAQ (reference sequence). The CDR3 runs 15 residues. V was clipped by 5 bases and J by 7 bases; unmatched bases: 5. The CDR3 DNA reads TGTGCCAGCAGCCACCTGACAGGGGGCAATTCACCCCTCCACTTT. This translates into CASSHLTGGNSPLHF.

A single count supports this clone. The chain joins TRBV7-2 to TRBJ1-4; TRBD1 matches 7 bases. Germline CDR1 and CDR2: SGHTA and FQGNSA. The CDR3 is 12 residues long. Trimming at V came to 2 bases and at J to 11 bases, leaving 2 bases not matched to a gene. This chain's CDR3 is CASSLQGEKLFF. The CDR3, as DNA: TGTGCCAGCAGCTTACAGGGGGAGAAACTGTTTTTT.

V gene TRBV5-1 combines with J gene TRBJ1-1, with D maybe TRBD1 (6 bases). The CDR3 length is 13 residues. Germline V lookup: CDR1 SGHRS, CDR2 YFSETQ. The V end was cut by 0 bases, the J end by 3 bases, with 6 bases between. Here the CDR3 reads CASSLGTDTEAFF. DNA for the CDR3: TGCGCCAGCAGCTTGGGGACAGACACTGAAGCTTTCTTT.

The CDR3 sequence: CASSLEPQGTYEQYF. CDR3 nucleotides: TGTGCCAGCAGCTTAGAGCCCCAGGGGACCTACGAGCAGTACTTC. V and J are TRBV7-2 and TRBJ2-7, with D maybe TRBD1 (6 bases). Looked up from germline, CDR1 is SGHTA and CDR2 is FQGNSA. CDR3 size: 15 residues. The V gene lost 1 base and the J gene lost 2 bases, with 12 bases spanning the gap.

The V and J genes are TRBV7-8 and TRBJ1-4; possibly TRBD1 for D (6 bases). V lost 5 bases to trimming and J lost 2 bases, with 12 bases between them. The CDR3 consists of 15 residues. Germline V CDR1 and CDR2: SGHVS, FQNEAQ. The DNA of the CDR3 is TGTGCCAGCAGCCCGAACAGGGCTACTAATGAAAAACTGTTTTTT. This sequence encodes CASSPNRATNEKLFF.

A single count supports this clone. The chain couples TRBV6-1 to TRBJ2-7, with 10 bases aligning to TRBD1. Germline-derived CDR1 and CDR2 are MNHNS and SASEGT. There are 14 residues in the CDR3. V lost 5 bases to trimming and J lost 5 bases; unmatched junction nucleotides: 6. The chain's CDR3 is CASSPWDRGDEQYF. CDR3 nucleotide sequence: TGTGCCAGCAGTCCTTGGGACAGGGGTGACGAGCAGTACTTC.

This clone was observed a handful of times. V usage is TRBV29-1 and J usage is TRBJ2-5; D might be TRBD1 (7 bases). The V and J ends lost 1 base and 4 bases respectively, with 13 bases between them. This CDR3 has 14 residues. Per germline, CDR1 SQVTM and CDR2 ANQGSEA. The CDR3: CSVEVEGARETQYF. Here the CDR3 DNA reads TGCAGCGTTGAAGTGGAGGGGGCGAGAGAGACCCAGTACTTC.

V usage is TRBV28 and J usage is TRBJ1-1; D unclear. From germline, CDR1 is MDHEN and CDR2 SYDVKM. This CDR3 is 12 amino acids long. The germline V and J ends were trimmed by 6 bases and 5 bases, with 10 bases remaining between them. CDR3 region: CASSRRSTEAFF. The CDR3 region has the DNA TGTGCCAGCAGCCGGAGGAGTACTGAAGCTTTCTTT. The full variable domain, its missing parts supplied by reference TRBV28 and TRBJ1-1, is DVKVTQSSRYLVKRTGEKVFLECVQDMDHENMFWYRQDPGLGLRLIYFSYDVKMKEKGDIPEGYSVSREKKERFSLILESASTNQTSMYLCASSRRSTEAFFGQGTRLTVV.

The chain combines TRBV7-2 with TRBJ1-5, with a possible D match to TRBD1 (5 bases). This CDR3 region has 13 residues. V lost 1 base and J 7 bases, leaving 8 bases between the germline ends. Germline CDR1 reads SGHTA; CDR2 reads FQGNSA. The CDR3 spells CASSLDGAQPQHF. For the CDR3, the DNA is TGTGCCAGCAGCTTAGACGGGGCCCAGCCCCAGCATTTT.

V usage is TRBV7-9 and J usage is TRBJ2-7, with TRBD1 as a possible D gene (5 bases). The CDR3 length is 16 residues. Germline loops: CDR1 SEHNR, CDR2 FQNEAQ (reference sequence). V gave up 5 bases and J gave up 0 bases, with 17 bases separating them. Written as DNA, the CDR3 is TGTGCCAGCAGCCGACTGGCAGGGTTTGCCTCCTACGAGCAGTACTTC. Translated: CASSRLAGFASYEQYF.

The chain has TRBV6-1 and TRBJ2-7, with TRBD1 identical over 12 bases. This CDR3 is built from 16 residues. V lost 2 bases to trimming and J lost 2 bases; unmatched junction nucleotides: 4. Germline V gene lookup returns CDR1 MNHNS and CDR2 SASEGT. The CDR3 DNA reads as TGTGCCAGCAGTGAAAGGGACAGGGGGCTACCCTACGAGCAGTACTTC. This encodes CASSERDRGLPYEQYF.

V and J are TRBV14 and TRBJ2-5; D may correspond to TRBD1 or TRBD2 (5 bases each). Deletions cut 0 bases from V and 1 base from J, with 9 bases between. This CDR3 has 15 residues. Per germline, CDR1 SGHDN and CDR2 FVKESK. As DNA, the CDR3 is TGTGCCAGCAGCCAAGACCGGGACCTCCAAGAGACCCAGTACTTC. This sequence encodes CASSQDRDLQETQYF. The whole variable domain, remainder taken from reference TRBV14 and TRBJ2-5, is EAGVTQFPSHSVIEKGQTVTLRCDPISGHDNLYWYRRVMGKEIKFLLHFVKESKQDESGMPNNRFLAERTGGTYSTLKVQPAELEDSGVYFCASSQDRDLQETQYFGPGTRLLVL.

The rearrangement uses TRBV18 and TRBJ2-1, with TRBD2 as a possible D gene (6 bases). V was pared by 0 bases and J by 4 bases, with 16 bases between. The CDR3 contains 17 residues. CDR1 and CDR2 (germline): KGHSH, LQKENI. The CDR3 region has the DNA TGTGCCAGCTCACCACCGAGACTAGATAGCCGATACAATGAGCAGTTCTTC. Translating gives CASSPPRLDSRYNEQFF.

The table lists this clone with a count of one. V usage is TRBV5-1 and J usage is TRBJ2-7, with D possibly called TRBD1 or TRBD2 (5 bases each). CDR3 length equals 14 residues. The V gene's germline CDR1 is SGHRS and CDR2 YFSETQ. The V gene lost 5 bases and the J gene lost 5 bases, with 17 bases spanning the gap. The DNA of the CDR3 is TGCGCCAGCAGGCAAGGGACCCGGGGAAACGAGCAGTACTTC. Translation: CASRQGTRGNEQYF.

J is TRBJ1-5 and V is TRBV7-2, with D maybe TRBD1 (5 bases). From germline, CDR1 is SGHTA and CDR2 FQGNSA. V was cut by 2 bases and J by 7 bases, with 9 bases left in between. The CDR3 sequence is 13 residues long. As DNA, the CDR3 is TGTGCCAGCAGCTTAATAGGGGACCAGCCCCAGCATTTT. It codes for CASSLIGDQPQHF.

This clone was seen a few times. The CDR3, as DNA: TGTGCCTGCCAGGGCTTTCAGAACTATGGCTACACCTTC. Protein sequence: CACQGFQNYGYTF. This chain links TRBV30 with TRBJ1-2, with a tentative D call TRBD1 (5 bases). The germline V gene has CDR1 GTSNPN and CDR2 SVGIG (reference sequence). V gave up 6 bases and J gave up 2 bases, with 13 bases separating them. This CDR3 spans 13 amino acids.

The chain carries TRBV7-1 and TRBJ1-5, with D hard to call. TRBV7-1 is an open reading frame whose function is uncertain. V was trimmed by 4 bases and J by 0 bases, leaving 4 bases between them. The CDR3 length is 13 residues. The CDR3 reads CASSLDSNQPQHF. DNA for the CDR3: TGTGCCAGCAGCTTAGATAGCAATCAGCCCCAGCATTTT.

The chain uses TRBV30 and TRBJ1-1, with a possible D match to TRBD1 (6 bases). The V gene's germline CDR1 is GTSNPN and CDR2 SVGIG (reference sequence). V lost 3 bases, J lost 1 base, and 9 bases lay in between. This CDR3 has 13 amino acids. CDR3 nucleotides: TGTGCCTGGAGGGACAGCCCGAACACTGAAGCTTTCTTT. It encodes CAWRDSPNTEAFF.

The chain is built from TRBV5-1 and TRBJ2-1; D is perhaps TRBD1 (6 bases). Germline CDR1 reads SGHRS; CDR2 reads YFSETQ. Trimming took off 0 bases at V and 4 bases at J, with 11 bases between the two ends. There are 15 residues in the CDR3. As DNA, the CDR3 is TGCGCCAGCAGCTTGGGGCCAGGGGAGTACAATGAGCAGTTCTTC. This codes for CASSLGPGEYNEQFF. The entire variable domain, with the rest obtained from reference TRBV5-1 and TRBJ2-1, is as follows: KAGVTQTPRYLIKTRGQQVTLSCSPISGHRSVSWYQQTPGQGLQFLFEYFSETQRNKGNFPGRFSGRQFSNSRSEMNVSTLELGDSALYLCASSLGPGEYNEQFFGPGTRLTVL.

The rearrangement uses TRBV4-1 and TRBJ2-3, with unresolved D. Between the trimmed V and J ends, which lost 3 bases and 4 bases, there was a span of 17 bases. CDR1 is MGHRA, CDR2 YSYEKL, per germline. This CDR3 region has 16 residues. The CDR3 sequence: CASSQSYRKDPDTQYF. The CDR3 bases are TGCGCCAGCAGCCAGAGCTATAGGAAGGATCCAGATACGCAGTATTTT.

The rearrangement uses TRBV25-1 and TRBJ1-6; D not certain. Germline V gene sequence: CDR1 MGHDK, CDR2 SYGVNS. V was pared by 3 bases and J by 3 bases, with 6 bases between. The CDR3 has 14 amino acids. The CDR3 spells CASSDTIYNSPLHF. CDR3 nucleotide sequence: TGTGCCAGCAGTGATACGATCTATAATTCACCCCTCCACTTT.

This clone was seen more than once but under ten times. The CDR3: CASSWTGDQPQHF. CDR3 bases: TGTGCCAGCAGCTGGACAGGGGATCAGCCCCAGCATTTT. The chain joins TRBV7-8 to TRBJ1-5; TRBD1 agrees at 9 bases. With V trimmed by 4 bases and J by 5 bases, 0 bases remained unmatched. CDR3 length: 13 residues. Germline V gene sequence: CDR1 SGHVS, CDR2 FQNEAQ.

The CDR3 nucleotides read TGTGCCAGCAGCCCCAGGGGGCTGGGCGAGCAGTACTTC. Translated: CASSPRGLGEQYF. V gene TRBV27 combines with J gene TRBJ2-7; 8 bases agree with TRBD1. CDR1 is MNHEY, CDR2 SMNVEV, per germline (reference sequence). The trim removed 6 bases at V and 6 bases at J, leaving 7 bases unmatched. The length of the CDR3 is 13 residues.

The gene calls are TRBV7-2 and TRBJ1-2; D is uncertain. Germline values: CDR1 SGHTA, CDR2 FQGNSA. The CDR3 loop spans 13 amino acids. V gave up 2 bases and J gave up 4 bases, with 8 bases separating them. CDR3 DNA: TGTGCCAGCAGCTTATCCATCGCCTATGGCTACACCTTC. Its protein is CASSLSIAYGYTF.

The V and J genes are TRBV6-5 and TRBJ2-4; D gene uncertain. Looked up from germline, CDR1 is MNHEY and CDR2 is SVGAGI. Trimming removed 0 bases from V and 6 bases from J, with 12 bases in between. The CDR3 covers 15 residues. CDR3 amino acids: CASSYSWEGINIQYF. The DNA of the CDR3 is TGTGCCAGCAGTTACTCGTGGGAAGGGATAAACATTCAGTACTTC.